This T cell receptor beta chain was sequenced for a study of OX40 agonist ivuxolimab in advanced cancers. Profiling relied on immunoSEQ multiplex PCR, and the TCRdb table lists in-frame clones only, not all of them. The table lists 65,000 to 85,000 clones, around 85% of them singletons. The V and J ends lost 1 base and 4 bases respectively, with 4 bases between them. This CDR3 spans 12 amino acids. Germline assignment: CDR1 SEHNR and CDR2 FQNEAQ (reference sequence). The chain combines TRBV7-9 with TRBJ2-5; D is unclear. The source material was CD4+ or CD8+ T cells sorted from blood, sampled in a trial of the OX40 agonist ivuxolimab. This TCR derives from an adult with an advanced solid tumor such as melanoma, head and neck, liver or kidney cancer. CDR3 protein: CASSLVGETQYF. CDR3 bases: TGTGCCAGCAGCTTAGTGGGAGAGACCCAGTACTTC.